Listed below are T cell receptor beta chains from one sample, sequenced in a study of technical replicates of blood from a few donors. The repertoire was sequenced with immunoSEQ multiplex PCR; TCRdb's copy has only in-frame clones and lacks some. The data contain tens of thousands of clones, roughly 94% of them singletons. Sequences were obtained from T cells isolated from PBMCs. The receptors were gathered from a human donor in good health. Each CDR3 is given with its conserved first and last residue. A D gene is named only where the DNA matches it firmly.

TRBV28	TRBJ1-2	-	CASRDDSVIPSNYGYTF
TRBV5-1	TRBJ2-5	TRBD2	CASSLSGGAETQYF
TRBV10-3	TRBJ2-2	-	CAIRDRTGELFF
TRBV5-4	TRBJ2-7	TRBD1	CASSLDIRQGTGEYF
TRBV15	TRBJ1-1	-	CATSREEGNTEAFF
TRBV10-3	TRBJ1-3	-	CAIGDVGNTIYF
TRBV4-2	TRBJ2-3	-	CASSQEVGADTQYF
TRBV15	TRBJ2-7	-	CATSRDQSLAGEQYF
TRBV7-9	TRBJ2-5	TRBD1	CASSSGTGYQETQYF
TRBV18	TRBJ2-7	TRBD2	CASSPLAGGYEQYF
TRBV6-5	TRBJ2-7	TRBD2	CASSFGTSAPYEQYF
TRBV13	TRBJ2-4	-	CASSLRQFLAKNIQYF
TRBV30	TRBJ2-7	TRBD1	CASDGDRGHYEQYF